The clone carrying this TCR beta chain has a handful of counts. How the authors handled the data: Scientists estimated how many nucleated cells there were by amplifying reference gene primers. Produced via immunoSEQ multiplex PCR; TCRdb's table is partial and in-frame only. D and trimming were read from the DNA, whereas the V and J calls and clone size are those reported in that table. The repertoire holds about 260,000 clones, 70% to 90% seen once, with 3.5% to 5.5% in the top ten. These data belong to a study of blood T cell repertoires in COVID-19. Study information: The cDNA or gDNA used as material had been derived from T cells, B-cell-depleted T cells, or PBMCs.

This CDR3 is built from 14 residues. Germline CDR1 reads SGDLS; CDR2 reads YYNGEE. The V gene end was trimmed by 4 bases and the J gene end by 0 bases; junction bases not matched to a gene: 3. Sequences were obtained from peripheral blood. The chain joins TRBV9 to TRBJ1-2; TRBD1 matches 7 bases. The TCR originated in a man aged 60 to 75 who had recovered from COVID-19. Here the CDR3 reads CASSHQGANYGYTF. As DNA, the CDR3 is TGTGCCAGCAGCCACCAGGGGGCTAACTATGGCTACACCTTC. Full variable domain (outside the CDR3, taken from reference TRBV9 and TRBJ1-2): DSGVTQTPKHLITATGQRVTLRCSPRSGDLSVYWYQQSLDQGLQFLIQYYNGEERAKGNILERFSAQQFPDLHSELNLSSLELGDSALYFCASSHQGANYGYTFGSGTRLTVV.